Included here is one T cell receptor (beta chain) sequence, with context. The CDR3 runs to 13 residues. CDR1 SGHTS and CDR2 YDEGEE come from the germline V gene. V lost 2 bases to trimming and J lost 6 bases; unmatched junction nucleotides: 2. This sample stems from a study of cytomegalovirus exposure and HLA in healthy donors. Using immunoSEQ multiplex PCR, the repertoire was profiled, and TCRdb retains in-frame clones only, with some absent. This table holds some 120,000 clones, approximately 89% found once. The receptor comes from a man aged 25 to 45 in good health and CMV-seronegative. The V call is TRBV5-8, the J call TRBJ1-2, with 9 bases aligning to TRBD1. The material sequenced was PBMCs. The CDR3 sequence is CASSLQGADGYTF. CDR3 coding DNA: TGTGCCAGCAGCTTACAGGGGGCGGATGGCTACACCTTC.